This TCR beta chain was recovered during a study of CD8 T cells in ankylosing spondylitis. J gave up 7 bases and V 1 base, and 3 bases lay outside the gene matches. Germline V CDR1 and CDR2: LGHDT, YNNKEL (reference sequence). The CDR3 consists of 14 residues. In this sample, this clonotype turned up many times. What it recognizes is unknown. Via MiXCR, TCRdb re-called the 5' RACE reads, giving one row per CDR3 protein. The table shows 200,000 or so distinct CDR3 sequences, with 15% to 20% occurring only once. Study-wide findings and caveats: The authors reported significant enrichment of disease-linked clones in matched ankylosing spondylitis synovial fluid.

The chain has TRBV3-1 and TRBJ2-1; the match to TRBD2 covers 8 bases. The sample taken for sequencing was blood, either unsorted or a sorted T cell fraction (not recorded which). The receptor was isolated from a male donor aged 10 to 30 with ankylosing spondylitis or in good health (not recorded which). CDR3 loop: CASSQVTSANEQFF. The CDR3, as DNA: TGTGCCAGCAGCCAAGTGACTAGCGCTAATGAGCAGTTCTTC.